One sample yielded the 28 T cell receptor beta chains listed below, sequenced in a study of blood T cell repertoires in COVID-19. Some clones are missing from TCRdb's copy, which holds only in-frame ones; the method was immunoSEQ multiplex PCR. The profile shows approximately 150,000 clones, 75% to 90% of them singletons. Material for sequencing was peripheral blood. All receptors derive from a woman between 50 and 59 years old with acute or convalescent COVID-19.

The chain employs TRBV6-2 or TRBV6-3 and TRBJ2-7; 7 nucleotides match TRBD2. Trimming at V came to 4 bases and at J to 5 bases, leaving 5 bases not matched to a gene. This CDR3 is built from 13 residues. Per germline, CDR1 MNHEY and CDR2 SVGEGT. The CDR3 sequence is CASSWLAVHEQYF. CDR3 DNA sequence: TGTGCCAGCAGTTGGCTAGCGGTCCACGAGCAGTACTTC.

This chain joins TRBV6-5 and TRBJ1-2, with D perhaps matching TRBD1 (5 bases). Germline CDR1 and CDR2: MNHEY and SVGAGI. Between the trimmed V and J ends, which lost 11 bases and 2 bases, there was a span of 18 bases. The CDR3 length is 14 residues. The CDR3 region has the DNA TGTGCCGTCCACGACAGAGGATCGAACTATGGCTACACCTTC. It is translated as CAVHDRGSNYGYTF.

The gene calls are TRBV5-1 and TRBJ1-2, with D hard to call. CDR3 size: 12 residues. The germline gives CDR1 SGHRS, CDR2 YFSETQ. Trimming stripped 0 bases from V and 5 bases from J, with 5 bases between. The CDR3 DNA reads TGCGCCAGCAGCTTGGGAGATTATGGCTACACCTTC. Amino acids: CASSLGDYGYTF.

The chain couples TRBV7-6 to TRBJ2-5; a weak D match, TRBD2 (5 bases). The CDR3 is 14 residues long. In germline, CDR1 is SGHVS, CDR2 FNYEAQ. With 1 base removed from V and 4 bases from J, the gap between germline ends came to 10 bases. CDR3 sequence (DNA): TGTGCCAGCAGCTTAGTGAGAGGGTTAGAGACCCAGTACTTC. This gives the protein CASSLVRGLETQYF.

The chain carries TRBV10-3 and TRBJ1-6; 10 bases line up with TRBD1. V was pared by 6 bases and J by 8 bases, with 7 bases of the junction left unmatched. This CDR3 contains 15 residues. The germline CDR1 and CDR2 sequences are ENHRY and SYGVKD. CDR3 nucleotides: TGTGCCATCAGCGCGGGACAGGGGCTTGATTCACCCCTCCACTTT. This sequence encodes CAISAGQGLDSPLHF.

This chain uses TRBV9 with TRBJ1-4; D may be TRBD1 (6 bases). Germline lookup yields CDR1 SGDLS and CDR2 YYNGEE. This CDR3 region has 15 residues. The V gene lost 2 bases and the J gene lost 7 bases, with 15 bases spanning the gap. In DNA, the CDR3 is TGTGCCAGCAGCGTCTCAGGGGCGGCAGTTGAAAAACTGTTTTTT. It specifies CASSVSGAAVEKLFF.

The CDR3 loop is CASSLTGGVTEAFF. The DNA of the CDR3 is TGTGCCAGCAGCCTGACAGGGGGAGTCACTGAAGCTTTCTTT. The rearrangement uses TRBV27 and TRBJ1-1; 9 nucleotides match TRBD1. Per the germline V gene, CDR1 is MNHEY and CDR2 is SMNVEV (reference sequence). V lost 6 bases to trimming and J lost 4 bases; unmatched junction nucleotides: 6. The CDR3 contains 14 residues.

This sequence joins TRBV7-9 and TRBJ2-3; D remains unclear. CDR1 SEHNR and CDR2 FQNEAQ come from the germline V gene (reference sequence). This CDR3 spans 16 amino acids. Trimming stripped 1 base from V and 0 bases from J, with 11 bases between. CDR3 bases: TGTGCCAGCAGCTTAGTGCGGCAGCAGAGCACAGATACGCAGTATTTT. It is translated as CASSLVRQQSTDTQYF. The complete variable domain, with remaining parts taken from reference TRBV7-9 and TRBJ2-3, reads DTGVSQNPRHKITKRGQNVTFRCDPISEHNRLYWYRQTLGQGPEFLTYFQNEAQLEKSRLLSDRFSAERPKGSFSTLEIQRTEQGDSAMYLCASSLVRQQSTDTQYFGPGTRLTVL.

The chain joins TRBV5-1 to TRBJ1-3, with 8 bases lining up with TRBD1. V dropped 3 bases and J dropped 2; count of bases not matched to a gene: 4. The CDR3 is 15 residues long. Germline lookup yields CDR1 SGHRS and CDR2 YFSETQ. CDR3: CASSSTGDTGNTIYF. As DNA, the CDR3 is TGCGCCAGCAGCTCGACAGGGGACACTGGAAACACCATATATTTT.

V and J are TRBV10-1 and TRBJ2-5; 8 bases fit TRBD2. Germline trimming cut 0 bases from V and 5 bases from J; bases unmatched to any gene: 5. Germline V lookup: CDR1 WNHNN, CDR2 SYGVQD (reference sequence). The CDR3 totals 15 residues. CDR3 in amino acids: CASSESGLGRETQYF. The CDR3 DNA follows: TGCGCCAGCAGTGAGTCGGGACTAGGGAGGGAGACCCAGTACTTC.

The chain employs TRBV2 and TRBJ1-2; the match to TRBD1 covers 7 bases. The CDR3 totals 14 residues. With 4 bases clipped from V and 0 bases from J, the junction kept 2 bases outside the gene matches. Germline loops: CDR1 SNHLY, CDR2 FYNNEI. The CDR3 DNA follows: TGTGCCAGCAGTGTGGACAGGACTAACTATGGCTACACCTTC. It specifies CASSVDRTNYGYTF. The whole variable domain, filled in from reference TRBV2 and TRBJ1-2, reads EPEVTQTPSHQVTQMGQEVILRCVPISNHLYFYWYRQILGQKVEFLVSFYNNEISEKSEIFDDQFSVERPDGSNFTLKIRSTKLEDSAMYFCASSVDRTNYGYTFGSGTRLTVV.

The chain carries TRBV3-1 (or the pseudogene TRBV3-2) and TRBJ1-3; TRBD1 matches 7 bases. The V gene's germline CDR1 is LGHDT and CDR2 YNNKEL (reference sequence). This CDR3 has 16 amino acids. V lost 2 bases to trimming and J lost 4 bases; unmatched junction nucleotides: 8. In nucleotides, the CDR3 is TGTGCCAGCAGCCAACAACCCGGGACAGCCGGAAACACCATATATTTT. Protein: CASSQQPGTAGNTIYF.

The CDR3 loop is CASSLGGDTYEQYF. CDR3 nucleotide sequence: TGTGCCAGCTCCCTTGGGGGGGACACCTACGAGCAGTACTTC. The chain employs TRBV27 and TRBJ2-7, with D possibly being TRBD2 (7 bases). Trimming removed 8 bases from V and 2 bases from J, with 16 bases in between. Germline V gene lookup returns CDR1 MNHEY and CDR2 SMNVEV (reference sequence). The CDR3 covers 14 residues.

V gene TRBV5-5 combines with J gene TRBJ2-2; D gene ambiguous. Germline lookup yields CDR1 SGHKS and CDR2 YYEKEE (reference sequence). There are 15 residues in the CDR3. V was pared by 2 bases and J by 1 base, with 9 bases between. CDR3 protein: CASSFPAGNTGELFF. The CDR3 coding sequence is TGTGCCAGCAGCTTCCCTGCAGGGAACACCGGGGAGCTGTTTTTT.

J is TRBJ1-1 and V is TRBV5-5; TRBD1 might be the D (5 bases). Trimming shortened V by 10 bases and J by 1 base, and 17 bases separated the two germline ends. The germline gives CDR1 SGHKS, CDR2 YYEKEE (reference sequence). This CDR3 has 14 residues. The CDR3 reads CAYGKRGSNTEAFF. The CDR3 bases are TGTGCCTATGGAAAAAGGGGTTCGAACACTGAAGCTTTCTTT.

The J gene is TRBJ1-5, the V gene TRBV4-2; possibly TRBD1 for D (6 bases). From germline, CDR1 is LGHNA and CDR2 YNFKEQ. The CDR3 extends over 15 amino acids. V lost 4 bases and J 0 bases, leaving 10 bases between the germline ends. The DNA for the CDR3 is TGTGCCAGCAGCCTGAACAGGGCTAGCAATCAGCCCCAGCATTTT. The encoded protein is CASSLNRASNQPQHF.

This chain connects TRBV5-1 to TRBJ1-3; no clear D. The CDR3 is made up of 15 amino acids. V shed 0 bases and J shed 0 bases, with 7 bases lying between them. The germline V gene encodes CDR1 SGHRS and CDR2 YFSETQ. The CDR3 sequence is CASSLDGDSGNTIYF. In DNA, the CDR3 is TGCGCCAGCAGCTTGGACGGAGACTCTGGAAACACCATATATTTT. The variable domain in full, completed from reference TRBV5-1 and TRBJ1-3, reads KAGVTQTPRYLIKTRGQQVTLSCSPISGHRSVSWYQQTPGQGLQFLFEYFSETQRNKGNFPGRFSGRQFSNSRSEMNVSTLELGDSALYLCASSLDGDSGNTIYFGEGSWLTVV.

Concerning this clone: Other DNA sequences in this specimen translate into the identical CDR3. V is TRBV9 and J is TRBJ1-1; a weak D match, TRBD1 (5 bases). Germline V gene lookup returns CDR1 SGDLS and CDR2 YYNGEE. This CDR3 region has 14 residues. The V end lost 3 bases, the J end lost 1 base, and 10 bases lay between the germline ends. CDR3 region: CASSGGQGNTEAFF. Here the CDR3 DNA reads TGTGCCAGCAGCGGAGGCCAGGGGAACACTGAAGCTTTCTTT. Full variable domain (remainder filled in from reference TRBV9 and TRBJ1-1): DSGVTQTPKHLITATGQRVTLRCSPRSGDLSVYWYQQSLDQGLQFLIQYYNGEERAKGNILERFSAQQFPDLHSELNLSSLELGDSALYFCASSGGQGNTEAFFGQGTRLTVV.

J is TRBJ1-3 and V is TRBV27; TRBD1 matches at 11 bases. CDR1 is MNHEY, CDR2 SMNVEV, per germline (reference sequence). V shed 6 bases and J 3 bases; nucleotides not matched to a gene: 10. The CDR3 sequence is 17 residues long. The CDR3 loop reads CASSPRGTGGSGNTIYF. The CDR3 DNA sequence: TGTGCCAGCAGCCCCCGTGGGACAGGGGGAAGTGGAAACACCATATATTTT.

This clone is a singleton in its sample. The rearrangement uses TRBV10-3 and TRBJ2-7, with TRBD1 identical over 10 bases. The CDR3 is 13 residues long. Germline V gene sequence: CDR1 ENHRY, CDR2 SYGVKD. The CDR3 loop is CGAGTGATYEQYF. In DNA, the CDR3 is TGTGGGGCTGGGACAGGGGCTACCTACGAGCAGTACTTC.

The gene calls are TRBV29-1 and TRBJ1-5; D may be TRBD1 (5 bases). Germline V lookup: CDR1 SQVTM, CDR2 ANQGSEA. V lost 6 bases and J lost 3, with 12 bases in between. The CDR3 has 13 amino acids. The CDR3 DNA reads TGCAGCGTGGTGTTAGGGGTCAATCAGCCCCAGCATTTT. It specifies CSVVLGVNQPQHF.

This clone was recorded only once. The CDR3 nucleotides are TGCGCCAGCAGCTTGGGGACGGACTCTATAATTCGGGAAAAACTGTTTTTT. Its protein product is CASSLGTDSIIREKLFF. The chain has TRBV5-1 and TRBJ1-4; D not resolved. Trimming left V 0 bases short and J 8 bases short, with 20 bases between. From germline, CDR1 is SGHRS and CDR2 YFSETQ. This CDR3 spans 17 amino acids. The full variable domain, with the rest looked up from reference TRBV5-1 and TRBJ1-4, is KAGVTQTPRYLIKTRGQQVTLSCSPISGHRSVSWYQQTPGQGLQFLFEYFSETQRNKGNFPGRFSGRQFSNSRSEMNVSTLELGDSALYLCASSLGTDSIIREKLFFGSGTQLSVL.

J is TRBJ1-4 and V is TRBV6-5; 7 nucleotides match TRBD1. Germline V gene sequence: CDR1 MNHEY, CDR2 SVGAGI. The V and J ends lost 6 bases and 6 bases, in that order; junction bases with no gene match: 10. This CDR3 spans 15 amino acids. The CDR3 region has the DNA TGTGCCAGCAGCCACGGAGGGGGCAATGATGAAAAACTGTTTTTT. This codes for CASSHGGGNDEKLFF.

V gene TRBV3-1 (or the pseudogene TRBV3-2) combines with J gene TRBJ2-1; a weak D match, TRBD2 (6 bases). V was cut by 3 bases and J by 0 bases, with 15 bases left in between. The CDR3 extends over 17 amino acids. Per germline, CDR1 LGHDT and CDR2 YNNKEL (reference sequence). In DNA, the CDR3 is TGTGCCAGCAGCCATCCTAGGGACTCAAGCTCCTACAATGAGCAGTTCTTC. This encodes CASSHPRDSSSYNEQFF.

V is TRBV27 and J is TRBJ2-7, with TRBD2 identical over 11 bases. The length of the CDR3 is 17 residues. Losses at the gene ends were 2 bases for V and 0 bases for J; bases not matched to a gene: 6. Germline V gives CDR1 MNHEY, CDR2 SMNVEV (reference sequence). The chain's CDR3 is CASSLEAGTSGSYEQYF. The DNA of the CDR3 is TGTGCCAGCAGTTTAGAGGCAGGGACTAGCGGCTCCTACGAGCAGTACTTC.

Only one count was recorded for this clone. This chain uses TRBV5-1 with TRBJ2-4, with D tentatively TRBD1 (8 bases). This CDR3 region has 15 residues. Trimming left V 2 bases short and J 4 bases short, with 13 bases between. The germline V gene encodes CDR1 SGHRS and CDR2 YFSETQ. CDR3: CASSLDRGGKNIQYF. The CDR3 region has the DNA TGCGCCAGCAGCTTAGACAGGGGAGGGAAAAACATTCAGTACTTC.

Only one count was recorded for this clone. V and J are TRBV14 and TRBJ2-3; D might be TRBD1 (6 bases). Germline V gene sequence: CDR1 SGHDN, CDR2 FVKESK. V gave up 4 bases and J gave up 10 bases, with 12 bases separating them. This CDR3 region has 12 residues. The CDR3 DNA is TGTGCCAGCAGCCTCGACAGGTCCGCGCAGTATTTT. Translated: CASSLDRSAQYF.

The V call is TRBV18, the J call TRBJ2-2; 9 bases line up with TRBD1. CDR1 and CDR2 (germline): KGHSH, LQKENI. This CDR3 has 16 residues. With V trimmed by 6 bases and J by 4 bases, 9 bases remained unmatched. CDR3 region: CASSATGTGTTGELFF. CDR3 nucleotide sequence: TGTGCCAGCTCGGCTACCGGGACAGGGACCACCGGGGAGCTGTTTTTT.